Presented here are 22 T cell receptor beta chains from one specimen sequenced in a study of OX40 agonist ivuxolimab in advanced cancers. Only in-frame clones appear in the TCRdb table, and some are missing; sequencing was by immunoSEQ multiplex PCR. The sample includes tens of thousands of clones, 80% to 95% seen only once; the top ten take 7.1%. The source was CD4+ or CD8+ T cells sorted from blood, collected in a trial of the OX40 agonist ivuxolimab. The receptor set was obtained from an adult with an advanced solid tumor such as melanoma, head and neck, liver or kidney cancer.

The rearrangement joins TRBV19 to TRBJ2-6, with TRBD2 matching over 9 bases. The CDR3 loop spans 17 amino acids. The ends lost 8 bases at V and 0 bases at J; junction bases unmatched: 8. Per the germline V gene, CDR1 is LNHDA and CDR2 is SQIVND (reference sequence). The DNA of the CDR3 is TGTGCCAGTTCCCCTAGCGGGGCCCCCTCTGGGGCCAACGTCCTGACTTTC. Amino acids: CASSPSGAPSGANVLTF.

The chain recombines TRBV2 with TRBJ1-2; D ambiguous. V was trimmed by 7 bases and J by 8 bases, leaving 20 bases between them. Germline CDR1 SNHLY, CDR2 FYNNEI. The CDR3 contains 14 residues. CDR3 coding DNA: TGTGCCAGCAAGAATCGGGCCTCAAGAGAGGGCTACACCTTC. The encoded protein is CASKNRASREGYTF. Combining the CDR3 with reference TRBV2 and TRBJ1-2 gives the whole variable domain EPEVTQTPSHQVTQMGQEVILRCVPISNHLYFYWYRQILGQKVEFLVSFYNNEISEKSEIFDDQFSVERPDGSNFTLKIRSTKLEDSAMYFCASKNRASREGYTFGSGTRLTVV.

This rearrangement joins TRBV19 to TRBJ1-4, with a weak D call TRBD1 (5 bases). CDR3 length equals 14 residues. Trimming left V 0 bases short and J 12 bases short, with 14 bases between. Per germline, CDR1 LNHDA and CDR2 SQIVND (reference sequence). CDR3 DNA: TGTGCCAGTAGTATAGATCGGGACGGTTTCGAACTGTTTTTT. This gives the protein CASSIDRDGFELFF.

The genes are TRBV5-1 and TRBJ2-7; 12 bases match TRBD2. Germline CDR1 SGHRS, CDR2 YFSETQ. Trimming took 3 bases from V and 0 from J; bases not matched to a gene: 4. The CDR3 runs 16 residues. The CDR3 DNA reads as TGCGCCAGCAGCTCCGGACTAGCGGGGCTCTCCTACGAGCAGTACTTC. Translating gives CASSSGLAGLSYEQYF.

The J gene is TRBJ1-3, the V gene TRBV6-4; no clear D gene. Trimming took off 4 bases at V and 0 bases at J, with 7 bases between the two ends. This CDR3 is built from 14 residues. The germline V gene encodes CDR1 MRHNA and CDR2 SNTAGT. The CDR3 region is CASSATASGNTIYF. CDR3 nucleotides: TGTGCCAGCAGTGCAACAGCCTCTGGAAACACCATATATTTT.

The chain links TRBV5-1 to TRBJ2-7; tentative D call: TRBD2 (6 bases). Germline CDR1 SGHRS, CDR2 YFSETQ. Trimming cost V 1 base and J 3 bases, with 17 bases left between them. The CDR3 has 16 amino acids. The CDR3 reads CASSLRSQSGFYEQYF. CDR3 in DNA: TGCGCCAGCAGCTTGAGAAGTCAGAGCGGGTTCTACGAGCAGTACTTC.

The V and J genes are TRBV28 and TRBJ2-1, with 11 bases that match TRBD2. Germline V gene lookup returns CDR1 MDHEN and CDR2 SYDVKM. This CDR3 region has 14 residues. Losses at the gene ends were 6 bases for V and 5 bases for J; bases not matched to a gene: 3. The CDR3 coding sequence is TGTGCCAGCAGGACTAGCGGGATGAACAATGAGCAGTTCTTC. Its translation is CASRTSGMNNEQFF.

The V and J genes are TRBV19 and TRBJ1-1; D gene ambiguous. Germline V lookup: CDR1 LNHDA, CDR2 SQIVND (reference sequence). V lost 7 bases to trimming and J lost 4 bases, with 16 bases between them. The CDR3 consists of 14 residues. CDR3 sequence reads: CASNSLLFGTEAFF. Here the CDR3 DNA reads TGTGCCAGTAACTCCCTTTTATTTGGCACTGAAGCTTTCTTT.

This chain links TRBV18 with TRBJ1-4; D is uncertain. The CDR3 is made up of 16 amino acids. Between the trimmed V and J ends, which lost 3 bases and 4 bases, there was a span of 15 bases. CDR1 is KGHSH, CDR2 LQKENI, per germline. CDR3 amino acids: CASSPRPGPFNEKLFF. The CDR3 DNA reads as TGTGCCAGCTCACCGCGCCCCGGGCCTTTTAATGAAAAACTGTTTTTT.

This clone was observed a single time. The rearrangement links TRBV7-9 to TRBJ1-1, with D unresolved. Germline CDR1 and CDR2: SEHNR and FQNEAQ (reference sequence). The CDR3 is 13 residues long. Trimming took off 5 bases at V and 0 bases at J, with 7 bases between the two ends. In DNA form, the CDR3 reads TGTGCCAGCAGCCCGGGGTTGAACACTGAAGCTTTCTTT. Protein sequence: CASSPGLNTEAFF.

The CDR3 reads CASSLGQGRETQYF. The CDR3 region has the DNA TGCGCCAGCAGCCTCGGACAGGGCCGGGAGACCCAGTACTTC. The chain combines TRBV4-1 with TRBJ2-5; 8 nucleotides align to TRBD1. Germline V lookup: CDR1 MGHRA, CDR2 YSYEKL. J lost 5 bases, V lost 4 bases, and 6 bases had no gene match. The CDR3 has 14 residues.

This clone is a singleton in its sample. The rearrangement links TRBV27 to TRBJ2-7; either TRBD1 or TRBD2 may supply D (6 bases each). Germline V gene sequence: CDR1 MNHEY, CDR2 SMNVEV (reference sequence). V lost 6 bases, J lost 0 bases, and 15 bases lay in between. There are 15 residues in the CDR3. CDR3 in amino acids: CASRGSGASSYEQYF. CDR3 in DNA: TGTGCCAGCAGGGGGTCGGGGGCGAGCTCCTACGAGCAGTACTTC.

The chain is built from TRBV19 and TRBJ1-5, with 11 bases aligning to TRBD1. Unmatched junction bases numbered 1, after V lost 5 bases and J lost 1 base. The CDR3 totals 15 residues. Germline V gene sequence: CDR1 LNHDA, CDR2 SQIVND (reference sequence). This CDR3 reads CASSRDRGSNQPQHF. The CDR3 DNA reads TGTGCCAGTAGTCGGGACAGGGGGAGCAATCAGCCCCAGCATTTT.

V gene TRBV5-1 combines with J gene TRBJ2-1, with TRBD1 matching 8 bases. V shed 4 bases, J shed 7 bases, and the junction held 7 bases outside the gene matches. The CDR3 extends over 14 amino acids. Germline V gene data show CDR1 as SGHRS and CDR2 as YFSETQ. The CDR3 reads CASSRRTGTNEQFF. CDR3 nucleotides: TGCGCCAGCAGCAGGAGGACAGGGACGAATGAGCAGTTCTTC.

The chain is built from TRBV18 and TRBJ2-6, with 7 bases fitting TRBD1. The CDR3 consists of 15 residues. Germline CDR1 is KGHSH and CDR2 is LQKENI. The trim removed 6 bases at V and 4 bases at J, leaving 6 bases unmatched. The CDR3 spells CASSRTGAGANVLTF. DNA of the CDR3: TGTGCCAGCTCCCGAACAGGGGCCGGGGCCAACGTCCTGACTTTC.

This clone was seen a single time. The DNA for the CDR3 is TGTGCCAGTAGTATAGATCAAAACAGGGGAAACATTCAGTACTTC. It specifies CASSIDQNRGNIQYF. The V call is TRBV19, the J call TRBJ2-4; 7 nucleotides agree with TRBD1. Germline trimming cut 0 bases from V and 6 bases from J; bases unmatched to any gene: 5. In germline, CDR1 is LNHDA, CDR2 SQIVND (reference sequence). CDR3 length: 15 residues. Looking up the rest from reference TRBV19 and TRBJ2-4 gives the full variable domain: DGGITQSPKYLFRKEGQNVTLSCEQNLNHDAMYWYRQDPGQGLRLIYYSQIVNDFQKGDIAEGYSVSREKKESFPLTVTSAQKNPTAFYLCASSIDQNRGNIQYFGAGTRLSVL.

CDR3 loop: CASSPTQGVLNYGYTF. The CDR3 DNA is TGTGCCAGCAGTCCTACACAGGGCGTGCTTAACTATGGCTACACCTTC. The V call is TRBV28, the J call TRBJ1-2; tentatively, D is TRBD1 (6 bases). This CDR3 comprises 16 residues. V was clipped by 5 bases and J by 1 base, with 17 bases between them. Looked up from germline, CDR1 is MDHEN and CDR2 is SYDVKM.

The chain has TRBV28 and TRBJ1-6; no clear D gene. Germline V lookup: CDR1 MDHEN, CDR2 SYDVKM. This CDR3 contains 11 residues. Trimming pared 4 bases from V and 14 bases from J, leaving 9 bases between. As DNA, the CDR3 is TGTGCCAGCAGTTCAGTAGAAACCCTCCACTTT. This translates into CASSSVETLHF.

The gene calls are TRBV21-1 and TRBJ1-2. TRBV21-1 has pseudogene status. This CDR3 has 15 amino acids. The CDR3 is CASSKDRSWWYGYTF. CDR3 coding DNA: TGTGCCAGCAGCAAAGATCGTTCCTGGTGGTATGGCTACACCTTC.

The V and J genes are TRBV28 and TRBJ2-7; 9 nucleotides line up with TRBD1. Unmatched junction bases numbered 15, after V lost 7 bases and J lost 5 bases. CDR3 length: 16 amino acids. Germline lookup yields CDR1 MDHEN and CDR2 SYDVKM. CDR3 sequence reads: CASTQPPGTGKHEQYF. The DNA for the CDR3 is TGTGCCAGCACCCAACCGCCGGGGACAGGGAAACACGAGCAGTACTTC.

The chain is built from TRBV10-3 and TRBJ1-4, with 10 nucleotides matching TRBD1. The CDR3 totals 13 residues. CDR1 is ENHRY, CDR2 SYGVKD, per germline. The ends lost 5 bases at V and 8 bases at J; junction bases unmatched: 2. CDR3 region: CAISPGQGEKLFF. DNA of the CDR3: TGTGCCATCAGTCCGGGACAGGGGGAAAAACTGTTTTTT.

The V and J genes are TRBV18 and TRBJ1-1; maybe TRBD1 (5 bases). The V and J ends lost 5 bases and 4 bases respectively, with 11 bases between them. This CDR3 has 13 residues. Germline values: CDR1 KGHSH, CDR2 LQKENI. This chain's CDR3 is CASSEGRGTEAFF. The CDR3 DNA is TGTGCCAGCTCAGAGGGGCGCGGCACTGAAGCTTTCTTT. The full variable domain, its missing parts supplied by reference TRBV18 and TRBJ1-1, is NAGVMQNPRHLVRRRGQEARLRCSPMKGHSHVYWYRQLPEEGLKFMVYLQKENIIDESGMPKERFSAEFPKEGPSILRIQQVVRGDSAAYFCASSEGRGTEAFFGQGTRLTVV.